The 19 T cell receptor beta chains below come from one sample, sequenced in a study of blood T cell repertoires in COVID-19. Data came from immunoSEQ multiplex PCR; TCRdb stores just in-frame clones and leaves some out. Here the sample spans about 140,000 clones, about 86% being singletons. Sample: peripheral blood. The receptors here all came from a woman aged 55 to 70 with acute or convalescent COVID-19.

The gene calls are TRBV11-1 and TRBJ2-3, with TRBD1 identical over 8 bases. Germline V gives CDR1 SGHAT, CDR2 FQDESV (reference sequence). This CDR3 is built from 15 residues. Losses at the gene ends were 5 bases for V and 7 bases for J; bases not matched to a gene: 11. The CDR3 spells CASSHPTGVMHTQYF. In DNA form, the CDR3 reads TGTGCCAGCAGCCACCCGACAGGGGTTATGCATACGCAGTATTTT.

The chain has TRBV5-4 and TRBJ2-2; no clear D gene. Germline V gene lookup returns CDR1 SGHNT and CDR2 YYREEE (reference sequence). V was cut by 0 bases and J by 1 base, with 7 bases left in between. This CDR3 region has 15 residues. In DNA form, the CDR3 reads TGTGCCAGCAGCTTGGCCTCAGGGAACACCGGGGAGCTGTTTTTT. Amino acids: CASSLASGNTGELFF.

This chain joins TRBV29-1 and TRBJ1-2; no clear D. Looked up from germline, CDR1 is SQVTM and CDR2 is ANQGSEA. Trimming removed 6 bases at V and 4 bases at J, with 9 bases between. This CDR3 spans 11 amino acids. CDR3 bases: TGCAGCGTCCACCCAGGCTATGGCTACACCTTC. As protein: CSVHPGYGYTF.

V gene TRBV7-9 combines with J gene TRBJ1-1; the match to TRBD1 covers 10 bases. The germline V gene encodes CDR1 SEHNR and CDR2 FQNEAQ (reference sequence). The length of the CDR3 is 13 residues. V dropped 7 bases and J dropped 5; count of bases not matched to a gene: 4. CDR3 amino acids: CASMWTGGTEAFF. The CDR3 DNA reads TGTGCCAGCATGTGGACAGGGGGGACTGAAGCTTTCTTT. Drawing the rest from reference TRBV7-9 and TRBJ1-1, the complete variable domain is DTGVSQNPRHKITKRGQNVTFRCDPISEHNRLYWYRQTLGQGPEFLTYFQNEAQLEKSRLLSDRFSAERPKGSFSTLEIQRTEQGDSAMYLCASMWTGGTEAFFGQGTRLTVV.

A few counts support this clone. The chain uses TRBV5-1 and TRBJ2-3, with 16 bases lining up with TRBD2. V lost 3 bases to trimming and J lost 5 bases; unmatched junction nucleotides: 9. Germline CDR1 and CDR2: SGHRS and YFSETQ. This CDR3 has 18 residues. In nucleotides, the CDR3 is TGCGCCAGCAGCTGGGGACTAGCGGGGGGGCCCGGGATAGATACGCAGTATTTT. This encodes CASSWGLAGGPGIDTQYF.

The chain uses TRBV28 and TRBJ1-5; D might be TRBD1 (5 bases). V lost 8 bases and J lost 7, with 15 bases in between. Germline V gene data show CDR1 as MDHEN and CDR2 as SYDVKM. The CDR3 loop spans 13 amino acids. The CDR3 bases are TGTGCCAGCCGGATGTCTGGGGCGCAGCCCCAGCATTTT. This sequence encodes CASRMSGAQPQHF. Full variable domain (rest looked up from reference TRBV28 and TRBJ1-5): DVKVTQSSRYLVKRTGEKVFLECVQDMDHENMFWYRQDPGLGLRLIYFSYDVKMKEKGDIPEGYSVSREKKERFSLILESASTNQTSMYLCASRMSGAQPQHFGDGTRLSIL.

The chain combines TRBV27 with TRBJ1-1; D may be TRBD1 (5 bases). Per germline, CDR1 MNHEY and CDR2 SMNVEV (reference sequence). The CDR3 is 14 residues long. Trimming cost V 3 bases and J 1 base, with 9 bases left between them. In nucleotides, the CDR3 is TGTGCCAGCAGTTTGGGGCAGGCGAACACTGAAGCTTTCTTT. It codes for CASSLGQANTEAFF.

The chain uses TRBV6-5 and TRBJ1-5, with D perhaps matching TRBD1 (6 bases). CDR1 and CDR2 from the germline V gene are MNHEY and SVGAGI. Trimming removed 6 bases at V and 0 bases at J, with 12 bases between. The CDR3 covers 15 residues. CDR3 sequence (DNA): TGTGCCAGCAGCCAGGGGAGAGATAGCAATCAGCCCCAGCATTTT. Protein sequence: CASSQGRDSNQPQHF.

The V gene is TRBV7-2, the J gene TRBJ2-5; D ambiguous. The CDR3 has 15 amino acids. Trimming cost V 8 bases and J 5 bases, with 21 bases left between them. Germline CDR1 is SGHTA and CDR2 is FQGNSA. The CDR3 loop is CASSPTGGESETQYF. CDR3 DNA: TGTGCCAGCTCCCCTACCGGCGGTGAGTCGGAGACCCAGTACTTC.

V usage is TRBV7-3 and J usage is TRBJ1-1; TRBD1 matches 7 bases. Germline V gene data show CDR1 as SGHTA and CDR2 as FQGTGA. This CDR3 region has 14 residues. V was pared by 5 bases and J by 7 bases, with 10 bases of the junction left unmatched. The CDR3 is CASSLQGGGHEAFF. DNA for the CDR3: TGTGCCAGCAGCCTCCAAGGGGGCGGCCATGAAGCTTTCTTT.

The chain couples TRBV9 to TRBJ2-2; D possibly corresponds to TRBD1 (5 bases). This CDR3 comprises 13 residues. Trimming took 4 bases from V and 6 from J, leaving 10 bases between them. CDR1 is SGDLS, CDR2 YYNGEE, per germline. In nucleotides, the CDR3 is TGTGCCAGCAGCACCAGGGTAGCCGGGGAGCTGTTTTTT. Translation: CASSTRVAGELFF.

The chain uses TRBV15 and TRBJ2-3; possibly TRBD2 for D (5 bases). Per germline, CDR1 LNHNV and CDR2 YYDKDF (reference sequence). V lost 1 base to trimming and J lost 4 bases, with 9 bases between them. This CDR3 is built from 14 residues. This CDR3 reads CATSRGRSSDTQYF. DNA for the CDR3: TGTGCCACCAGCAGAGGGAGGTCTTCAGATACGCAGTATTTT. Combining the CDR3 with reference TRBV15 and TRBJ2-3 gives the whole variable domain DAMVIQNPRYQVTQFGKPVTLSCSQTLNHNVMYWYQQKSSQAPKLLFHYYDKDFNNEADTPDNFQSRRPNTSFCFLDIRSPGLGDTAMYLCATSRGRSSDTQYFGPGTRLTVL.

The chain has TRBV7-6 and TRBJ1-4; the match to TRBD1 covers 9 bases. Germline values: CDR1 SGHVS, CDR2 FNYEAQ. The V and J ends lost 5 bases and 3 bases, in that order; junction bases with no gene match: 7. The CDR3 contains 16 residues. DNA for the CDR3: TGTGCCAGCAGCATAACAGGGGGCATGTCTAATGAAAAACTGTTTTTT. Protein: CASSITGGMSNEKLFF.

This clone was observed a single time. This chain links TRBV24-1 with TRBJ2-7, with a tentative D call TRBD1 (5 bases). The germline V gene has CDR1 KGHDR and CDR2 SFDVKD. Trimming removed 8 bases from V and 7 bases from J, with 14 bases in between. The CDR3 loop spans 12 amino acids. This CDR3 is CATTGAGGEQYF. Here the CDR3 DNA reads TGTGCCACCACTGGGGCAGGCGGAGAGCAGTACTTC.

The V call is TRBV5-1, the J call TRBJ1-2; 8 positions agree with TRBD1. With 0 bases clipped from V and 3 bases from J, the junction kept 4 bases outside the gene matches. Germline-derived CDR1 and CDR2 are SGHRS and YFSETQ. The length of the CDR3 is 15 residues. The CDR3 here is CASSLEGTGHYGYTF. The CDR3 DNA is TGCGCCAGCAGCTTGGAAGGGACAGGACACTATGGCTACACCTTC.

The V call is TRBV6-5, the J call TRBJ1-5; 9 bases are shared with TRBD1. There are 14 residues in the CDR3. Germline V CDR1 and CDR2: MNHEY, SVGAGI. The V segment lost 10 bases and the J segment 2 bases; nucleotides outside the gene matches: 6. The CDR3 bases are TGTGCCATAGACCGGGACAGGGGCAATCAGCCCCAGCATTTT. This encodes CAIDRDRGNQPQHF.

This clone was observed once. This chain connects TRBV10-1 to TRBJ1-2; 8 nucleotides agree with TRBD1. Trimming took 7 bases from V and 4 from J; bases not matched to a gene: 20. This CDR3 is 18 amino acids long. The germline V gene has CDR1 WNHNN and CDR2 SYGVQD (reference sequence). The CDR3 nucleotides read TGCGCCAGCATCAAAGACTTAACGGGACAGGTAAGTGTCTATGGCTACACCTTC. It specifies CASIKDLTGQVSVYGYTF.

This chain connects TRBV7-2 to TRBJ2-2, with 10 bases lining up with TRBD2. This CDR3 has 17 residues. In germline, CDR1 is SGHTA, CDR2 FQGNSA. Trimming at V came to 0 bases and at J to 2 bases, leaving 3 bases not matched to a gene. The CDR3 nucleotides are TGTGCCAGCAGCTTAGCGCTAGCGGGGGTAAACACCGGGGAGCTGTTTTTT. The encoded protein is CASSLALAGVNTGELFF. The variable domain in full, completed from reference TRBV7-2 and TRBJ2-2, reads GAGVSQSPSNKVTEKGKDVELRCDPISGHTALYWYRQSLGQGLEFLIYFQGNSAPDKSGLPSDRFSAERTGGSVSTLTIQRTQQEDSAVYLCASSLALAGVNTGELFFGEGSRLTVL.

This chain links TRBV2 with TRBJ2-1; D perhaps matches TRBD2 (7 bases). CDR3 length: 15 amino acids. V lost 6 bases to trimming and J lost 5 bases, with 17 bases between them. Germline V lookup: CDR1 SNHLY, CDR2 FYNNEI. This CDR3 is CASSIGGASNNEQFF. The CDR3 DNA reads as TGTGCCAGCAGCATAGGGGGGGCGTCAAACAATGAGCAGTTCTTC.